These 27 T cell receptor beta chains were sequenced from one sample in a study of blood T cell repertoires in COVID-19 (dated by TCRdb to 2018 to 2020). Library creation used the immunoSEQ multiplex PCR assay. As stored in TCRdb, this immuneACCESS dataset retains in-frame rearrangements with V and J assigned. A fraction of the clones does not appear; measured against another copy, unresolved V genes explain less than half of the discrepancy, and the remainder lacks a known reason. The sample has about 180,000 clones on record, 70% to 90% of them singletons. The ten largest clones capture over 2.5% of the sample. The specimen sequenced was peripheral blood. The receptors come from a man in his 60s with acute or convalescent COVID-19.

V is TRBV2 and J is TRBJ2-1, with TRBD2 matching over 7 bases. This CDR3 region has 17 residues. V lost 8 bases and J lost 0; bases outside the gene matches: 13. In germline, CDR1 is SNHLY, CDR2 FYNNEI. The CDR3 DNA reads TGTGCCAGCCGTACTGCCAGACTAGCCAGCTCCTACAATGAGCAGTTCTTC. Encoded protein: CASRTARLASSYNEQFF. Filled out from reference TRBV2 and TRBJ2-1, the complete variable domain reads EPEVTQTPSHQVTQMGQEVILRCVPISNHLYFYWYRQILGQKVEFLVSFYNNEISEKSEIFDDQFSVERPDGSNFTLKIRSTKLEDSAMYFCASRTARLASSYNEQFFGPGTRLTVL.

The gene calls are TRBV7-3 and TRBJ2-3; possibly TRBD1 for D (6 bases). V was clipped by 6 bases and J by 2 bases, with 12 bases between them. The CDR3 totals 14 residues. Germline V gene sequence: CDR1 SGHTA, CDR2 FQGTGA. As DNA, the CDR3 is TGTGCCAGCAGTTTGGGGACACACACAGATACGCAGTATTTT. Translated: CASSLGTHTDTQYF.

This chain joins TRBV27 and TRBJ2-7; 7 bases line up with TRBD2. V trimming: 6 bases; J trimming: 4 bases; junction bases outside the gene matches: 9. This CDR3 comprises 14 residues. The germline V gene has CDR1 MNHEY and CDR2 SMNVEV (reference sequence). CDR3: CASRLAGVGYEQYF. The CDR3 DNA reads TGTGCCAGCAGACTCGCGGGGGTGGGATACGAGCAGTACTTC.

Concerning this clone itself: A junction end diverges from the germline sequence, so it may reflect a read error. The chain joins TRBV7-7 to TRBJ2-1; D is ambiguous. Germline-derived CDR1 and CDR2 are SSHAT and FNYEAQ (reference sequence). The CDR3 runs 15 residues. Written as DNA, the CDR3 is TGTGCTAGCAGCCCGCAGACTGTCGGCTACAATGAGCAGTTCTTC. It specifies CASSPQTVGYNEQFF. The whole variable domain, remainder taken from reference TRBV7-7 and TRBJ2-1, is GAGVSQSPRYKVTKRGQDVTLRCDPISSHATLYWYQQALGQGPEFLTYFNYEAQPDKSGLPSDRFSAERPEGSISTLTIQRTEQRDSAMYRCASSPQTVGYNEQFFGPGTRLTVL.

The chain combines TRBV19 with TRBJ2-5, with 8 bases identical to TRBD2. Trimming removed 6 bases from V and 1 base from J; junction bases left unmatched: 7. This CDR3 comprises 15 residues. Per the germline V gene, CDR1 is LNHDA and CDR2 is SQIVND (reference sequence). CDR3 in amino acids: CASRGTSKGQETQYF. DNA of the CDR3: TGTGCCAGTAGAGGGACTAGTAAGGGCCAAGAGACCCAGTACTTC.

The gene calls are TRBV29-1 and TRBJ2-3; the D is unclear. Germline V lookup: CDR1 SQVTM, CDR2 ANQGSEA. The CDR3 spans 12 residues. Trimming shortened V by 0 bases and J by 5 bases, and 6 bases separated the two germline ends. In DNA form, the CDR3 reads TGCAGCGTTGAAGATCGAGGAGATACGCAGTATTTT. As protein: CSVEDRGDTQYF.

The J gene is TRBJ2-2, the V gene TRBV24-1; 11 nucleotides align to TRBD1. V trimming: 0 bases; J trimming: 4 bases; junction bases outside the gene matches: 3. This CDR3 spans 17 amino acids. CDR1 and CDR2 from the germline V gene are KGHDR and SFDVKD. CDR3 nucleotide sequence: TGTGCCACCAGTGATTTGCAAGGGACAGGGGGCACCGGGGAGCTGTTTTTT. The encoded protein is CATSDLQGTGGTGELFF.

Here the CDR3 reads CANKQGTSYEQYF. In nucleotides, the CDR3 is TGTGCCAACAAACAGGGGACCTCCTACGAGCAGTACTTC. The chain uses TRBV21-1 and TRBJ2-7; the DNA was not used to check the table's D call, TRBD1. TRBV21-1 is noted as a pseudogene. This CDR3 has 13 amino acids.

The V and J genes are TRBV28 and TRBJ2-1, with TRBD2 matching 10 bases. Unmatched junction bases numbered 8, after V lost 5 bases and J lost 4 bases. This CDR3 region has 16 residues. Germline V gene sequence: CDR1 MDHEN, CDR2 SYDVKM. CDR3: CASSPPRTSGYNEQFF. The CDR3 nucleotides are TGTGCCAGCAGTCCGCCCCGGACTAGCGGATACAATGAGCAGTTCTTC.

The chain employs TRBV27 and TRBJ2-7; tentatively, D is TRBD1 (5 bases). Trimming cost V 2 bases and J 1 base, with 6 bases left between them. Germline loops: CDR1 MNHEY, CDR2 SMNVEV (reference sequence). CDR3 length: 13 residues. The CDR3 region is CASSLGASYEQYF. DNA for the CDR3: TGTGCCAGCAGTTTAGGGGCTTCCTACGAGCAGTACTTC.

V and J are TRBV4-1 and TRBJ2-1; TRBD2 matches 11 bases. The CDR3 is 17 residues long. Germline V gene lookup returns CDR1 MGHRA and CDR2 YSYEKL. The V gene end was trimmed by 1 base and the J gene end by 8 bases; junction bases not matched to a gene: 10. The DNA of the CDR3 is TGCGCCAGCAGCCAAGCCCTTGCGACTAGCGGGAATGATGAGCAGTTCTTC. Its protein is CASSQALATSGNDEQFF.

This clone was observed a handful of times. The chain uses TRBV3-1 (or the pseudogene TRBV3-2) and TRBJ1-2, with 8 bases matching TRBD1. The germline gives CDR1 LGHDT, CDR2 YNNKEL (reference sequence). This CDR3 is 14 amino acids long. V trimming: 0 bases; J trimming: 8 bases; junction bases outside the gene matches: 5. CDR3 protein: CASSQDQGTGGYTF. The CDR3 nucleotides read TGTGCCAGCAGCCAAGATCAAGGGACAGGAGGCTACACCTTC.

In DNA form, the CDR3 reads TGTGCCAGCAGCCGTAGGGGGGAGACCCAGTACTTC. This gives the protein CASSRRGETQYF. The chain employs TRBV5-6 and TRBJ2-5; tentatively, D is TRBD1 (6 bases). V lost 4 bases, J lost 5 bases, and 9 bases lay in between. Germline CDR1 is SGHDT and CDR2 is YYEEEE. CDR3 length: 12 amino acids.

This clone was detected a few times. As DNA, the CDR3 is TGTGCCAGCAGTCCCTTCAGCGGGATGAATTACAATGAGCAGTTCTTC. This encodes CASSPFSGMNYNEQFF. V gene TRBV28 combines with J gene TRBJ2-1; 7 bases are a match to TRBD2. The CDR3 loop spans 16 amino acids. In germline, CDR1 is MDHEN, CDR2 SYDVKM. V gave up 5 bases and J gave up 4 bases; unmatched junction bases: 11.

The CDR3: CASSYSTGTRTEAFF. CDR3 coding DNA: TGTGCCAGCAGTTACTCTACCGGGACAAGGACTGAAGCTTTCTTT. This chain connects TRBV6-5 to TRBJ1-1, with TRBD1 as a possible D gene (6 bases). The CDR3 is 15 amino acids. Germline V gene lookup returns CDR1 MNHEY and CDR2 SVGAGI. Between the trimmed V and J ends, which lost 0 bases and 5 bases, there was a span of 13 bases.

The chain is built from TRBV28 and TRBJ1-1; D not resolved. V lost 5 bases and J 5 bases, leaving 12 bases between the germline ends. CDR1 MDHEN and CDR2 SYDVKM come from the germline V gene. The CDR3 length is 13 residues. The CDR3 loop is CASSGSGRTEAFF. The DNA for the CDR3 is TGTGCCAGCAGTGGGTCGGGAAGAACTGAAGCTTTCTTT.

The V gene is TRBV5-5, the J gene TRBJ1-1; no clear D gene. CDR1 is SGHKS, CDR2 YYEKEE, per germline (reference sequence). This CDR3 comprises 15 residues. Trimming stripped 2 bases from V and 0 bases from J, with 11 bases between. The CDR3: CASSLFMDLNTEAFF. CDR3 coding DNA: TGTGCCAGCAGCTTATTCATGGACTTGAACACTGAAGCTTTCTTT.

The V call is TRBV5-4, the J call TRBJ1-2; 9 nucleotides match TRBD1. Germline V gives CDR1 SGHNT, CDR2 YYREEE (reference sequence). The J segment lost 0 bases and the V segment lost 3 bases, leaving 6 bases of the junction unmatched. This CDR3 comprises 16 residues. The chain's CDR3 is CASSSGQGSANYGYTF. The DNA for the CDR3 is TGTGCCAGCAGCTCCGGACAGGGGTCAGCTAACTATGGCTACACCTTC.

The chain is built from TRBV11-3 and TRBJ2-3; D unclear. Germline V gives CDR1 SGHNT, CDR2 YENEEA. V dropped 4 bases and J dropped 6 bases, with 11 bases sitting between them. The CDR3 sequence is 13 residues long. The CDR3 sequence: CASSSRFLDTQYF. For the CDR3, the DNA is TGTGCCAGCAGCTCACGGTTCCTGGATACGCAGTATTTT.

This chain uses TRBV7-9 with TRBJ2-7; D remains unclear. V shed 1 base and J shed 0 bases, with 4 bases lying between them. Germline V gene lookup returns CDR1 SEHNR and CDR2 FQNEAQ (reference sequence). CDR3 length: 13 amino acids. The CDR3 is CASSLGYSYEQYF. CDR3 nucleotides: TGTGCCAGCAGCTTAGGTTACTCCTACGAGCAGTACTTC.

This sequence joins TRBV5-1 and TRBJ1-2; D remains unclear. The CDR3 loop spans 16 amino acids. Trimming left V 1 base short and J 8 bases short, with 21 bases between. CDR1 is SGHRS and CDR2 is YFSETQ in the germline V gene. The CDR3 nucleotides read TGCGCCAGCAGCTTGTCTTTGCTGTTGGGAGGGAGAGGCTACACCTTC. This gives the protein CASSLSLLLGGRGYTF.

V usage is TRBV7-9 and J usage is TRBJ2-3, with 12 bases matching TRBD2. The CDR3 loop spans 17 amino acids. Germline trimming cut 6 bases from V and 3 bases from J; bases unmatched to any gene: 10. The germline gives CDR1 SEHNR, CDR2 FQNEAQ (reference sequence). CDR3: CASSLTSGREYTDTQYF. The CDR3 region has the DNA TGTGCCAGCAGTCTGACTAGCGGGAGAGAGTATACAGATACGCAGTATTTT.

This clone was picked up a small number of times. V gene TRBV18 combines with J gene TRBJ2-7; TRBD2 agrees at 9 bases. Trimming at V came to 2 bases and at J to 6 bases, leaving 5 bases not matched to a gene. The CDR3 runs to 14 residues. Germline V gene sequence: CDR1 KGHSH, CDR2 LQKENI. CDR3 protein: CASSPAGGPLEQYF. As DNA, the CDR3 is TGTGCCAGCTCACCAGCGGGAGGGCCTCTCGAGCAGTACTTC. The whole variable domain, remainder taken from reference TRBV18 and TRBJ2-7, is NAGVMQNPRHLVRRRGQEARLRCSPMKGHSHVYWYRQLPEEGLKFMVYLQKENIIDESGMPKERFSAEFPKEGPSILRIQQVVRGDSAAYFCASSPAGGPLEQYFGPGTRLTVT.

V and J are TRBV4-3 and TRBJ2-1; 7 bases are a match to TRBD2. Per the germline V gene, CDR1 is LGHNA and CDR2 is YSLEER. CDR3 size: 16 residues. The J segment lost 8 bases and the V segment lost 3 bases, leaving 13 bases of the junction unmatched. CDR3: CASSQVAGNIRYEQFF. CDR3 DNA sequence: TGCGCCAGCAGCCAGGTAGCGGGCAACATACGGTATGAGCAGTTCTTC.

The chain couples TRBV19 to TRBJ1-6; D might be TRBD1 (6 bases). Germline-derived CDR1 and CDR2 are LNHDA and SQIVND (reference sequence). The CDR3 contains 14 residues. Trimming took off 2 bases at V and 10 bases at J, with 12 bases between the two ends. CDR3 bases: TGTGCCAGTAGTATAAATGACAGGACGTCACCCCTCCACTTT. Its translation is CASSINDRTSPLHF.

This chain uses TRBV20-1 with TRBJ2-2; 9 nucleotides agree with TRBD2. V shed 3 bases and J 5 bases; nucleotides not matched to a gene: 4. This CDR3 spans 14 amino acids. The germline V gene has CDR1 DFQATT and CDR2 SNEGSKA (reference sequence). CDR3 coding DNA: TGCAGTGCTAGTAATCTAGCGGGAACCGGGGAGCTGTTTTTT. It codes for CSASNLAGTGELFF.

The chain carries TRBV4-1 and TRBJ2-5, with D uncertain. There are 13 residues in the CDR3. Looked up from germline, CDR1 is MGHRA and CDR2 is YSYEKL. Trimming removed 4 bases from V and 4 bases from J, with 10 bases in between. DNA of the CDR3: TGCGCCAGCAGCCGCGCCCTTCTAGAGACCCAGTACTTC. Translation: CASSRALLETQYF.